A selection of T cell receptor beta chains follows, all from one sample in a study of cytomegalovirus exposure and HLA in healthy donors. Produced via immunoSEQ multiplex PCR; TCRdb's table is partial and in-frame only. This table has some 170,000 clones, over 80% appearing once. Sequencing input: PBMCs. These receptor sequences come from a man in his fifties or sixties in good health and CMV-seropositive. Each CDR3 is given with its conserved first and last residue. D genes are given only for firm matches. Clone size is shown for a subset of rows, as once, few, many or a class of expanded clone.

TRBJ1-4	few	TRBV5-8	.	TGTGCCAGCAGCCCCACCGGGACACAGAATGAAAAACTGTTTTTT	CASSPTGTQNEKLFF
TRBJ2-7	.	TRBV13	TRBD2	TGTGCCAGCAGCTTAGCGGGAGGGCCATACGAGCAGTACTTC	CASSLAGGPYEQYF
TRBJ2-7	.	TRBV9	.	TGTGCCAGCAGCGTAGGCGGGGATTCCTACGAGCAGTACTTC	CASSVGGDSYEQYF
TRBJ1-3	.	TRBV7-2	.	TGTGCCAGCAGCCCAGAGGCCGCTGTAGGCACCATATATTTT	CASSPEAAVGTIYF
TRBJ2-2	.	TRBV27	TRBD1	TGTGCCAGCAGTTCCGGGACAGGGGTGTCCGGGGAGCTGTTTTTT	CASSSGTGVSGELFF
TRBJ2-7	once	TRBV5-1	TRBD2	TGCGCCAGCAGACTAGCGGGATCAACCTACGAGCAGTACTTC	CASRLAGSTYEQYF
TRBJ2-7	.	TRBV28	TRBD1	TGTGCCAGCCTTGGGACAGGGGGCTCCTACGAGCAGTACTTC	CASLGTGGSYEQYF
TRBJ1-4	few	TRBV7-8	TRBD1	TGTGCCAGCAGCGTAGATCAGAGACAGGGGGCTACAACTAATGAAAAACTGTTTTTT	CASSVDQRQGATTNEKLFF
TRBJ1-2	.	TRBV6-1	TRBD1	TGTGCCAGCAGTAGTCCGGGACAGGGATATGGCTACACCTTC	CASSSPGQGYGYTF
TRBJ1-5	.	TRBV5-4	.	TGTGCCAGCAGCCCGGGGGGGGATCAGCCCCAGCATTTT	CASSPGGDQPQHF
TRBJ2-2	.	TRBV29-1	.	TGCAGCTCCTGGGAGGAGACCGGGGAGCTGTTTTTT	CSSWEETGELFF
TRBJ1-2	.	TRBV11-2	.	TGTGCCAGCAGCTTATCTGCAGGGTTGGACTATGGCTACACCTTC	CASSLSAGLDYGYTF
TRBJ2-2	.	TRBV19	TRBD2	TGTGCCAGTAGTATAGGCGGGAGAACCTCAGTCGGGGAGCTGTTTTTT	CASSIGGRTSVGELFF
TRBJ1-1	few	TRBV2	.	TGTGCCAGCAGTGTTCGCAGTTTGAACACTGAAGCTTTCTTT	CASSVRSLNTEAFF
TRBJ1-3	.	TRBV30	TRBD1	TGTGCCTGGAGTGTCACAGGGGCGGCAGGAAACACCATATATTTT	CAWSVTGAAGNTIYF
TRBJ2-5	.	TRBV2	TRBD2	TGTGCCAGCAGTGAAGCAACTAGCGGGGATGATAGAGAGACCCAGTACTTC	CASSEATSGDDRETQYF
TRBJ1-1	.	TRBV30	.	TGTGCCTGGGGGAGACCTGGCCATGAAGCTTTCTTT	CAWGRPGHEAFF
TRBJ1-6	.	TRBV6-6	TRBD1	TGTGCCAGCAGTTCAGGACAGGGGGCGGCACCCCTCCACTTT	CASSSGQGAAPLHF
TRBJ2-1	.	TRBV9	.	TGTGCCAGCAGCCGACAACTGATTGGTGAGCAGTTCTTC	CASSRQLIGEQFF
TRBJ2-7	.	TRBV18	TRBD1	TGTGCCAGCTCACCACCGGGGACAGGGGCCTACGAGCAGTACTTC	CASSPPGTGAYEQYF
TRBJ1-1	few	TRBV7-3	.	TGTGCCAGCAGCAGCGACAGAAACACTGAAGCTTTCTTT	CASSSDRNTEAFF
TRBJ1-6	.	TRBV7-9	.	TGTGCCAGCAGCTTGGGACATAATAATTCACCCCTCCACTTT	CASSLGHNNSPLHF
TRBJ2-7	.	TRBV28	.	TGTGCCAGCAGTTTACGGGGAGCTAGAGAGCAGTACTTC	CASSLRGAREQYF
TRBJ1-1	.	TRBV4-1	.	TGCGCCAGCAGCCATCCAAAAGCGGGGGGAGCTTTCTTT	CASSHPKAGGAFF